One sample yielded the 20 T cell receptor beta chains listed below, sequenced in a study of blood T cell repertoires in COVID-19. Measured with immunoSEQ multiplex PCR; TCRdb has only the in-frame clones, and not every one. Of 200,000 to 250,000 clones listed, around 84% were seen once; the top ten hold 6% to 9%. Sequences were obtained from peripheral blood. The receptors here all came from a woman in her 70s with active or convalescent COVID-19.

The sample holds one count of this clone. The chain employs TRBV3-1 (or the pseudogene TRBV3-2) and TRBJ2-3, with D tentatively TRBD1 (6 bases). Deletions cut 7 bases from V and 6 bases from J, with 14 bases between. Germline CDR1 reads LGHDT; CDR2 reads YNNKEL (reference sequence). CDR3 length equals 13 residues. The CDR3, as DNA: TGTGCCAGCAACCTGGGGGCAGGGGATACGCAGTATTTT. It yields the protein CASNLGAGDTQYF.

The rearrangement links TRBV3-1 (or the pseudogene TRBV3-2) to TRBJ1-4; D ambiguous. Germline CDR1 LGHDT, CDR2 YNNKEL (reference sequence). The CDR3 extends over 13 amino acids. V was clipped by 2 bases and J by 7 bases, with 8 bases between them. CDR3 sequence (DNA): TGTGCCAGCAGCCAATGGAGTAGTGAAAAACTGTTTTTT. This gives the protein CASSQWSSEKLFF.

The chain recombines TRBV7-9 with TRBJ1-1; D unresolved. This CDR3 is built from 16 residues. V shed 5 bases and J shed 1 base, with 17 bases lying between them. CDR1 and CDR2 (germline): SEHNR, FQNEAQ (reference sequence). CDR3: CASSPHSEPQNTEAFF. For the CDR3, the DNA is TGTGCCAGCAGCCCCCACTCTGAGCCGCAGAACACTGAAGCTTTCTTT. Combining the CDR3 with reference TRBV7-9 and TRBJ1-1 gives the whole variable domain DTGVSQNPRHKITKRGQNVTFRCDPISEHNRLYWYRQTLGQGPEFLTYFQNEAQLEKSRLLSDRFSAERPKGSFSTLEIQRTEQGDSAMYLCASSPHSEPQNTEAFFGQGTRLTVV.

This clone was seen just once. This chain uses TRBV5-1 with TRBJ1-1; 7 positions agree with TRBD1. This CDR3 is built from 14 residues. Trimming cost V 4 bases and J 3 bases; bases outside gene matches: 6. The germline CDR1 and CDR2 sequences are SGHRS and YFSETQ. As DNA, the CDR3 is TGCGCCAGCAGCCAAGGGGGCGGGTACACTGAAGCTTTCTTT. Translation: CASSQGGGYTEAFF.

This clone was counted a few times. J is TRBJ1-5 and V is TRBV4-3; the D is unclear. Germline-derived CDR1 and CDR2 are LGHNA and YSLEER. The CDR3 totals 15 residues. V shed 0 bases and J shed 4 bases, with 10 bases lying between them. CDR3 amino acids: CASSQDAGSNQPQHF. In DNA form, the CDR3 reads TGCGCCAGCAGCCAAGATGCGGGGAGTAATCAGCCCCAGCATTTT.

V and J are TRBV4-3 and TRBJ1-1; unclear D gene. The germline V and J ends were trimmed by 0 bases and 3 bases, with 11 bases remaining between them. Germline CDR1 reads LGHNA; CDR2 reads YSLEER. The CDR3 spans 15 residues. The CDR3 DNA is TGCGCCAGCAGCCAAGACCCCGATCTAGACACTGAAGCTTTCTTT. Protein sequence: CASSQDPDLDTEAFF.

The rearrangement joins TRBV5-4 to TRBJ2-7, with D possibly TRBD2 on 5 matching bases. Germline CDR1 SGHNT, CDR2 YYREEE (reference sequence). The CDR3 length is 15 residues. V was shortened by 0 bases and J by 5 bases, with 15 bases between the two germline ends. The CDR3 sequence: CASSLASAGVNEQYF. CDR3 DNA sequence: TGTGCCAGCAGCTTGGCCTCTGCCGGGGTTAACGAGCAGTACTTC.

This clone came up a few times. V is TRBV12-3 or TRBV12-4 and J is TRBJ1-2; TRBD1 is a possible D gene (6 bases). This CDR3 has 13 amino acids. Trimming stripped 2 bases from V and 6 bases from J, with 10 bases between. CDR3 residues: CASSLYRVDGYTF. The DNA for the CDR3 is TGTGCCAGCAGTTTATACAGGGTCGATGGCTACACCTTC.

This chain links TRBV6-5 with TRBJ2-5, with 9 bases identical to TRBD1. CDR1 and CDR2 (germline): MNHEY, SVGAGI. The CDR3 extends over 14 amino acids. The J segment lost 9 bases and the V segment lost 5 bases, leaving 10 bases of the junction unmatched. The chain's CDR3 is CASSREGTGRAQYF. CDR3 coding DNA: TGTGCCAGCAGTCGAGAGGGGACAGGGAGGGCCCAGTACTTC.

The V and J genes are TRBV19 and TRBJ1-2, with TRBD1 matching 8 bases. The CDR3 contains 14 residues. The V gene end was trimmed by 5 bases and the J gene end by 2 bases; junction bases not matched to a gene: 4. The V gene's germline CDR1 is LNHDA and CDR2 SQIVND (reference sequence). The CDR3 sequence: CASSPGTGNYGYTF. Written as DNA, the CDR3 is TGTGCCAGTAGTCCCGGGACAGGCAACTATGGCTACACCTTC.

This chain uses TRBV18 with TRBJ1-5; TRBD1 is a possible D gene (6 bases). V was clipped by 0 bases and J by 3 bases, with 12 bases between them. The CDR3 runs to 16 residues. Germline V gene sequence: CDR1 KGHSH, CDR2 LQKENI. The chain's CDR3 is CASSPPGRGNNQPQHF. CDR3 DNA sequence: TGTGCCAGCTCACCACCGGGCAGGGGAAACAATCAGCCCCAGCATTTT.

The chain has TRBV5-1 and TRBJ2-6; TRBD1 is a possible D gene (6 bases). CDR3 length equals 15 residues. Trimming took off 4 bases at V and 1 base at J, with 9 bases between the two ends. Germline lookup yields CDR1 SGHRS and CDR2 YFSETQ. The DNA of the CDR3 is TGCGCCAGCAGCCTAGGGGGATCTGGGGCCAACGTCCTGACTTTC. The encoded protein is CASSLGGSGANVLTF.

The chain employs TRBV10-3 and TRBJ1-6, with unresolved D. The germline V gene has CDR1 ENHRY and CDR2 SYGVKD. The CDR3 runs to 16 residues. With 0 bases removed from V and 1 base from J, the gap between germline ends came to 7 bases. This CDR3 is CAISESRISYNSPLHF. The CDR3 nucleotides read TGTGCCATCAGTGAGTCGCGTATTTCCTATAATTCACCCCTCCACTTT.

This clone was recorded once. The chain joins TRBV29-1 to TRBJ2-6; D not resolved. The length of the CDR3 is 14 residues. Trimming shortened V by 5 bases and J by 2 bases, and 10 bases separated the two germline ends. Germline V gene data show CDR1 as SQVTM and CDR2 as ANQGSEA. The CDR3 loop is CSVLSSPGANVLTF. The CDR3 DNA follows: TGCAGCGTTCTTTCCAGTCCTGGGGCCAACGTCCTGACTTTC.

This chain uses TRBV6-6 with TRBJ2-5, with no clear D. Trimming left V 7 bases short and J 5 bases short, with 11 bases between. The CDR3 sequence is 12 residues long. Germline V gene sequence: CDR1 MNHNY, CDR2 SVGAGI (reference sequence). CDR3 in DNA: TGTGCCAGCACACCGGGTGGCGAGACCCAGTACTTC. It codes for CASTPGGETQYF.

The count of this clone is one. The chain recombines TRBV7-2 with TRBJ2-5; 10 nucleotides match TRBD2. The CDR3 contains 15 residues. Trimming at V came to 4 bases and at J to 4 bases, leaving 6 bases not matched to a gene. Germline V CDR1 and CDR2: SGHTA, FQGNSA. CDR3 coding DNA: TGTGCCAGCAGCTCATTAGCGGGGGGTGGAGAGACCCAGTACTTC. It encodes CASSSLAGGGETQYF. Using reference TRBV7-2 and TRBJ2-5 for the parts outside the CDR3, the full variable domain is GAGVSQSPSNKVTEKGKDVELRCDPISGHTALYWYRQSLGQGLEFLIYFQGNSAPDKSGLPSDRFSAERTGGSVSTLTIQRTQQEDSAVYLCASSSLAGGGETQYFGPGTRLLVL.

The chain joins TRBV7-2 to TRBJ1-1; D possibly corresponds to TRBD1 (6 bases). The CDR3 extends over 16 amino acids. From germline, CDR1 is SGHTA and CDR2 FQGNSA. Trimming pared 5 bases from V and 2 bases from J, leaving 18 bases between. The CDR3 DNA is TGTGCCAGCAGCCCGGTACAGGGCATCCTTAACACTGAAGCTTTCTTT. Translating gives CASSPVQGILNTEAFF.

V usage is TRBV7-7 and J usage is TRBJ2-7, with 8 positions matching TRBD1. CDR3 length: 16 amino acids. Germline CDR1 SSHAT, CDR2 FNYEAQ (reference sequence). CDR3 sequence: CAKPHSRGQGLHEQYF. The CDR3 DNA is TGTGCTAAACCTCACTCAAGAGGACAGGGTTTGCACGAGCAGTACTTC.

This chain joins TRBV2 and TRBJ2-3; TRBD2 is a possible D gene (6 bases). The CDR3 sequence is 13 residues long. Germline CDR1 reads SNHLY; CDR2 reads FYNNEI. Trimming cost V 4 bases and J 6 bases, with 11 bases left between them. The CDR3 DNA reads as TGTGCCAGCAGTGGCCAGGGAGGCGATACGCAGTATTTT. Residues: CASSGQGGDTQYF.

The chain uses TRBV6-5 and TRBJ2-1; 7 nucleotides line up with TRBD1. The CDR3 covers 15 residues. Germline assignment: CDR1 MNHEY and CDR2 SVGAGI. J was trimmed by 0 bases and V by 6 bases; bases with no gene match: 5. CDR3 nucleotide sequence: TGTGCCAGCAGCACACAGGGGCCCTCCTACAATGAGCAGTTCTTC. Its protein is CASSTQGPSYNEQFF.